This T cell receptor (beta chain) was recorded in a study of cytomegalovirus exposure and HLA in healthy donors. For the study at large: Prior work identified 120 million or so unique TCR beta sequences in 150 million to 200 million T cells. Regarding the study as a whole: It was reported that TCR beta sequences correctly inferred the HLA-A and HLA-B alleles for most subjects. Later work found most CMV-associated TCR beta chains apparently HLA-restricted.

V was shortened by 2 bases and J by 7 bases, with 12 bases between the two germline ends. The V gene's germline CDR1 is ENHRY and CDR2 SYGVKD. CDR3 size: 14 residues. The PCR had 60 Vbeta and 13 Jbeta primers. Repertoires were generated with immunoSEQ multiplex PCR, while TCRdb's copy carries only in-frame clones and drops some. Here the sample spans around 86,000 clones, less than 8% being singletons. A note on this clone: Its matching antigen is unknown.

The chain combines TRBV10-3 with TRBJ2-1; D is possibly TRBD1 (5 bases). What was sequenced was PBMCs. This TCR came from a man aged 50-60 years in good health and CMV-seronegative. CDR3 region: CAISEQGVGNEQFF. DNA of the CDR3: TGTGCCATCAGTGAGCAGGGTGTGGGTAATGAGCAGTTCTTC.